Following are 18 T cell receptor beta chains from one sample sequenced in a study of tissue T cells after allogeneic stem cell transplantation. The method was immunoSEQ multiplex PCR; TCRdb's version includes in-frame clones alone and lacks a portion of them. The sample contains some 2,000 clones, about three quarters of which appear only once. The material sequenced was colon tissue, taken at autopsy. The receptors shown here come from a male patient aged 40 to 70 with steroid-refractory graft-versus-host disease after an allogeneic stem cell transplant. Some T cells may be transferred from the graft donor.

This clone has a handful of counts. The gene calls are TRBV6-2 or TRBV6-3 and TRBJ2-3; a possible D gene is TRBD2 (5 bases). Trimming pared 6 bases from V and 2 bases from J, leaving 9 bases between. CDR3 length: 13 residues. Germline V gives CDR1 MNHEY, CDR2 SVGEGT. CDR3: CASSASITDTQYF. The DNA of the CDR3 is TGTGCCAGCAGCGCTAGCATCACAGATACGCAGTATTTT.

In DNA, the CDR3 is TGTGCCAGCAGCCCCTCCAGGTTATCGAACACTGAAGCTTTCTTT. Its protein is CASSPSRLSNTEAFF. This sequence joins TRBV16 and TRBJ1-1; D unresolved. Germline V gene sequence: CDR1 KGHSY, CDR2 FQNENV. The CDR3 is 15 amino acids. V was clipped by 4 bases and J by 1 base, with 13 bases between them.

The chain is built from TRBV19 and TRBJ1-3, with a possible D match to TRBD1 (6 bases). This CDR3 spans 16 amino acids. V was cut by 6 bases and J by 2 bases, with 17 bases left in between. Per the germline V gene, CDR1 is LNHDA and CDR2 is SQIVND (reference sequence). The CDR3 sequence is CASRTTGKDPGNTIYF. The CDR3 nucleotides read TGTGCCAGTAGAACGACAGGCAAAGACCCTGGAAACACCATATATTTT.

The V and J genes are TRBV5-1 and TRBJ2-5, with TRBD2 matching over 12 bases. From germline, CDR1 is SGHRS and CDR2 YFSETQ. This CDR3 spans 17 amino acids. With 0 bases clipped from V and 4 bases from J, the junction kept 7 bases outside the gene matches. The CDR3, as DNA: TGCGCCAGCAGCTTGGTAGCTAGCGGGGGGGCCTCAGAGACCCAGTACTTC. Its protein is CASSLVASGGASETQYF.

The CDR3 spells CASSLTGGTYEQYF. CDR3 nucleotide sequence: TGTGCCAGCAGCTTAACCGGGGGGACCTACGAGCAGTACTTC. The chain links TRBV7-3 to TRBJ2-7; the match to TRBD2 covers 7 bases. The CDR3 spans 14 residues. Looked up from germline, CDR1 is SGHTA and CDR2 is FQGTGA. V shed 0 bases, J shed 2 bases, and the junction held 1 base outside the gene matches. The full variable domain, in which reference TRBV7-3 and TRBJ2-7 provide the parts outside the CDR3, is GAGVSQTPSNKVTEKGKYVELRCDPISGHTALYWYRQSLGQGPEFLIYFQGTGAADDSGLPNDRFFAVRPEGSVSTLKIQRTERGDSAVYLCASSLTGGTYEQYFGPGTRLTVT.

This clone was picked up a small number of times. This chain connects TRBV10-1 to TRBJ2-3; TRBD2 matches 10 bases. The CDR3 has 16 residues. V was pared by 2 bases and J by 7 bases, with 9 bases of the junction left unmatched. CDR1 is WNHNN and CDR2 is SYGVQD in the germline V gene (reference sequence). The CDR3 DNA reads TGCGCCAGCAGTGAGGCCCAGCGGGGGGGATCGTATACGCAGTATTTT. Translating it yields CASSEAQRGGSYTQYF.

This CDR3 reads CASSPTGQETQYF. The CDR3, as DNA: TGTGCCAGCAGTCCGACAGGCCAAGAGACCCAGTACTTC. The V and J genes are TRBV6-5 and TRBJ2-5; possibly TRBD1 for D (6 bases). CDR3 length: 13 amino acids. Germline CDR1 reads MNHEY; CDR2 reads SVGAGI. Trimming removed 5 bases at V and 1 base at J, with 8 bases between.

The chain uses TRBV28 and TRBJ2-5; TRBD1 might be the D (6 bases). The CDR3 contains 14 residues. Germline CDR1 and CDR2: MDHEN and SYDVKM. V gave up 1 base and J gave up 2 bases, with 8 bases separating them. In DNA form, the CDR3 reads TGTGCCAGCAGTTTATATAGGGGGCAAGAGACCCAGTACTTC. It is translated as CASSLYRGQETQYF.

This clone was seen once. This rearrangement joins TRBV4-3 to TRBJ1-1; D call uncertain. Germline V CDR1 and CDR2: LGHNA, YSLEER. This CDR3 has 14 amino acids. The V end was cut by 4 bases, the J end by 11 bases, with 20 bases between. The CDR3 region is CASSRSQSPVTAFF. CDR3 sequence (DNA): TGCGCCAGCAGCCGATCCCAATCGCCGGTGACGGCTTTCTTT.

V usage is TRBV7-8 and J usage is TRBJ1-2; possibly TRBD1 for D (6 bases). CDR1 SGHVS and CDR2 FQNEAQ come from the germline V gene. This CDR3 region has 14 residues. Trimming stripped 5 bases from V and 2 bases from J, with 12 bases between. The chain's CDR3 is CASSPQGDNYGYTF. DNA of the CDR3: TGTGCCAGCAGCCCACAGGGAGACAACTATGGCTACACCTTC.

This sequence joins TRBV30 and TRBJ1-5; 10 bases agree with TRBD1. Germline trimming cut 4 bases from V and 3 bases from J; bases unmatched to any gene: 9. The length of the CDR3 is 16 residues. Looked up from germline, CDR1 is GTSNPN and CDR2 is SVGIG (reference sequence). For the CDR3, the DNA is TGTGCCTGGAATCTCGGGACAGGGGCAAACAATCAGCCCCAGCATTTT. Protein: CAWNLGTGANNQPQHF. Combining the CDR3 with reference TRBV30 and TRBJ1-5 gives the whole variable domain SQTIHQWPATLVQPVGSPLSLECTVEGTSNPNLYWYRQAAGRGLQLLFYSVGIGQISSEVPQNLSASRPQDRQFILSSKKLLLSDSGFYLCAWNLGTGANNQPQHFGDGTRLSIL.

The chain uses TRBV19 and TRBJ2-2; D is unclear. Trimming shortened V by 3 bases and J by 11 bases, and 13 bases separated the two germline ends. Germline CDR1 and CDR2: LNHDA and SQIVND (reference sequence). The CDR3 covers 13 residues. CDR3 coding DNA: TGTGCCAGTAGTATGTCCCAAGCGTATGAGCTGTTTTTT. It specifies CASSMSQAYELFF.

The chain recombines TRBV18 with TRBJ1-1; D call uncertain. This CDR3 region has 17 residues. The V end was cut by 4 bases, the J end by 1 base, with 19 bases between. Germline CDR1 KGHSH, CDR2 LQKENI. This chain's CDR3 is CASSQRTGEWSNTEAFF. CDR3 in DNA: TGTGCCAGCTCACAGCGTACGGGAGAATGGTCGAACACTGAAGCTTTCTTT.

The chain joins TRBV4-1 to TRBJ2-3, with D possibly being TRBD1 (6 bases). V lost 0 bases and J 4 bases, leaving 11 bases between the germline ends. The CDR3 runs to 15 residues. Germline CDR1 MGHRA, CDR2 YSYEKL. The DNA for the CDR3 is TGCGCCAGCAGCCAAGAGTTGGACAGACCAGATACGCAGTATTTT. Its protein product is CASSQELDRPDTQYF.

V gene TRBV7-6 combines with J gene TRBJ2-3; D is ambiguous. The V end lost 4 bases, the J end lost 0 bases, and 11 bases lay between the germline ends. This CDR3 has 15 amino acids. Germline CDR1 and CDR2: SGHVS and FNYEAQ. CDR3 DNA: TGTGCCAGCAGCTGGCTATTAGGAAGCACAGATACGCAGTATTTT. Amino acid sequence: CASSWLLGSTDTQYF.

The rearrangement joins TRBV12-3 or TRBV12-4 to TRBJ2-3; possibly TRBD2 for D (6 bases). CDR3 length: 11 amino acids. Trimming cost V 0 bases and J 11 bases, with 6 bases left between them. CDR3 in DNA: TGTGCCAGCAGTTTAGCGGGGGGGCAGTATTTT. Translated: CASSLAGGQYF.

As to this clone: Other DNA sequences of this sample code for an identical CDR3. The gene calls are TRBV6-2 or TRBV6-3 and TRBJ2-5; TRBD1 or TRBD2 may be the D gene (5 bases each). The CDR3 length is 14 residues. V lost 6 bases and J 2 bases, leaving 13 bases between the germline ends. Germline V gene sequence: CDR1 MNHEY, CDR2 SVGEGT. CDR3 coding DNA: TGTGCCAGCAGCCGGGGCGCAGGGCAAGAGACCCAGTACTTC. The encoded protein is CASSRGAGQETQYF.

The chain has TRBV4-3 and TRBJ1-5; a weak D match, TRBD1 (5 bases). Germline V CDR1 and CDR2: LGHNA, YSLEER. V lost 0 bases to trimming and J lost 5 bases, with 11 bases between them. The CDR3 length is 15 residues. The CDR3 DNA is TGCGCCAGCAGCCAAGATATTGGCAGGGATCAGCCCCAGCATTTT. This gives the protein CASSQDIGRDQPQHF.